This T cell receptor (beta chain) was recovered during a study of tumor and adjacent non-tumor tissue in lung cancer. Study context: Histology: about twelve adenocarcinoma, a couple of squamous cell carcinoma, 1 small cell lung cancer. Study observations and caveats: Tumor TCR diversity, when higher, was linked to shorter survival. In normal lung, the top 100 clones were significantly more dominant than in tumor.

A modified ARM-PCR protocol with three rounds of nested PCR amplified TCRbeta. Each CDR3 protein gets one entry after TCRdb re-called the multiplex PCR reads with MiXCR. Of around 210,000 distinct CDR3 sequences listed, about 76% are singletons. No cell sorting was done before RNA was extracted from the tissue. This clonotype has just a few counts. Its antigen is still unknown. The germline V gene has CDR1 MGHRA and CDR2 YSYEKL. The CDR3 sequence is 15 residues long. Trimming cost V 1 base and J 7 bases, with 14 bases left between them. The sample taken for sequencing was lung tumor tissue. The chain employs TRBV4-1 and TRBJ1-5, with D unclear. The clonotype comes from a man aged 55 to 70 with non-small cell lung cancer. The CDR3 sequence is CASSQVPFPGQPQHF. The CDR3 DNA sequence: TGCGCCAGCAGCCAAGTCCCTTTCCCTGGCCAGCCCCAGCATTTT.